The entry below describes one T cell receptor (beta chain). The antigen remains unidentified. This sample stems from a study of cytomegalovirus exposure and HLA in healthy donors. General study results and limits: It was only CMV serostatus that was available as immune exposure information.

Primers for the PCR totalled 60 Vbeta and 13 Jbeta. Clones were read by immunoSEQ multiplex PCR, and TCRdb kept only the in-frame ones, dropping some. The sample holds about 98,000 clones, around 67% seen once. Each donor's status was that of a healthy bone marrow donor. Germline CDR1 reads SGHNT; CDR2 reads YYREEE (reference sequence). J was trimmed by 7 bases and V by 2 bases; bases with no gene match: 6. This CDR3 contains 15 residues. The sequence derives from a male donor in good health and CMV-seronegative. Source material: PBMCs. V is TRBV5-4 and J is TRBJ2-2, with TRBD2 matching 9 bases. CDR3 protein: CASSFLAGEGGELFF. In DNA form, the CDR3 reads TGTGCCAGCAGCTTTTTAGCGGGAGAAGGCGGGGAGCTGTTTTTT.